The T cell receptor beta chain under discussion was sequenced for a study of post-analysis software for immune sequencing data. Note on this clonotype: Its antigen is not known.

This CDR3 spans 16 amino acids. J was trimmed by 2 bases and V by 4 bases; bases with no gene match: 7. Germline CDR1 is MGHRA and CDR2 is YSYEKL. Unique molecular identifiers had been added to the TCR beta cDNA libraries. Researchers reported approximately 500,000 cDNA molecules coming from roughly 1 to 10 million T cells. TCRdb redid the calling of the PCR reads with MiXCR, one entry per CDR3 protein. The sample has more than 450,000 distinct CDR3 sequences, around 31% seen once. Study outcomes and limitations: Patients showed TRBV5-6, TRBV5-1 and TRBV20-1 among a handful of TRBV segments more frequent than in controls. F-measure co-clustering was strong for batch-matched samples. Versus controls, multiple sclerosis patients showed significantly lower diversity (normalized Chao1).

The specimen was blood. The source is a girl under 18 with multiple sclerosis. The chain employs TRBV4-1 and TRBJ2-5; 10 bases agree with TRBD2. The CDR3 reads CASSPSGGGAQETQYF. In DNA, the CDR3 is TGCGCCAGCAGCCCGAGCGGGGGGGGAGCGCAAGAGACCCAGTACTTC.